This TCR beta chain was profiled in a study of T cell responses to AZD1222 COVID-19 vaccine. Study-level points and caveats: Vaccine-associated CD4 TCRs spanned spike, dominant at 160-218 and 743-854. Donors were largely white British and mainly female; clonal diversity was possibly underestimated.

V trimming: 5 bases; J trimming: 4 bases; junction bases outside the gene matches: 1. CDR3 length: 14 amino acids. The germline V gene has CDR1 SGHTA and CDR2 FQGTGA. Only one count was recorded for this clone. Antigen unknown. The data were produced by immunoSEQ multiplex PCR, yet TCRdb's version contains in-frame clones alone and is incomplete. The data contain roughly 140,000 clones, approximately 90% of them singletons. The chain recombines TRBV7-3 with TRBJ2-1; 11 positions match TRBD2. The specimen was peripheral blood, collected 28 days after the second AZD1222 dose. This TCR came from an adult who received the AZD1222 COVID-19 vaccine. CDR3 in amino acids: CASSPSGRYNEQFF. In nucleotides, the CDR3 is TGTGCCAGCAGCCCTAGCGGGAGGTACAATGAGCAGTTCTTC.